The T cell receptor beta chain under discussion was sequenced for a study of technical replicates of blood from a few donors. Germline-derived CDR1 and CDR2 are KGHSH and LQKENI. V lost 5 bases, J lost 1 base, and 15 bases lay in between. This CDR3 contains 15 residues. Only in-frame clones appear in the TCRdb table, and some are missing; sequencing was by immunoSEQ multiplex PCR. The data contain fewer than 100,000 clones, about 89% of them singletons. The sample consisted of T cells isolated from PBMCs. The chain couples TRBV18 to TRBJ2-7; D is perhaps TRBD2 (6 bases). The clonotype comes from a human donor in good health. CDR3 in DNA: TGTGCCAGCTCAGCCCTGGGGGGAAGTTCCTACGAGCAGTACTTC. Translation: CASSALGGSSYEQYF.